This entry lists 4 T cell receptor beta chains sequenced from one sample in a study of Graves' ophthalmopathy and Graves' hyperthyroidism. The study amplified TCR beta CDR3 regions using RNA transcripts. RT-PCR with HTBI primers came first, then second-round multiplex PCR. From the multiplex PCR reads, TCRdb called clonotypes with MiXCR, one entry per CDR3 protein. The sample carries around 520,000 distinct CDR3 sequences, less than 45% recorded once. Sequenced material: peripheral blood or thyroid tissue (not recorded which). These receptors were collected from an adult man with Graves' hyperthyroidism.

Notes on this clonotype: This may stem from a read error, because a much larger clone lies one nucleotide away. The chain joins TRBV2 to TRBJ1-5; D is undetermined. V gave up 4 bases and J gave up 2 bases, with 12 bases separating them. The length of the CDR3 is 15 residues. Germline lookup yields CDR1 SNHLY and CDR2 FYNNEI. CDR3: CASSGGLAGNQPQHF. The CDR3 bases are TGTGCCAGCAGTGGTGGGCTGGCCGGCAATCAGCCCCAGCATTTT.

This clonotype was recorded once. The rearrangement uses TRBV7-2 and TRBJ1-5; D remains ambiguous. The CDR3 loop spans 14 amino acids. The V and J ends lost 4 bases and 7 bases respectively, with 14 bases between them. CDR1 and CDR2 (germline): SGHTA, FQGNSA. For the CDR3, the DNA is TGTGCCAGCAGCTCCGACCTAGCGGGACAGCCCCAGCATTTT. This codes for CASSSDLAGQPQHF.

The J gene is TRBJ2-7, the V gene TRBV12-3 or TRBV12-4; 8 bases are a match to TRBD2. The trim removed 5 bases at V and 4 bases at J, leaving 7 bases unmatched. CDR3 size: 14 residues. DNA of the CDR3: TGTGCCAGCAGTAGCGGGAGTTTTTTGTACGAGCAGTACTTC. As protein: CASSSGSFLYEQYF.

The rearrangement links TRBV5-4 to TRBJ1-4; 11 bases are shared with TRBD1. Germline-derived CDR1 and CDR2 are SGHNT and YYREEE (reference sequence). The CDR3 is made up of 17 amino acids. V dropped 0 bases and J dropped 0; count of bases not matched to a gene: 1. The CDR3 DNA reads as TGTGCCAGCAGCTTGGTGGGACAGGGGGCAACTAATGAAAAACTGTTTTTT. It specifies CASSLVGQGATNEKLFF.